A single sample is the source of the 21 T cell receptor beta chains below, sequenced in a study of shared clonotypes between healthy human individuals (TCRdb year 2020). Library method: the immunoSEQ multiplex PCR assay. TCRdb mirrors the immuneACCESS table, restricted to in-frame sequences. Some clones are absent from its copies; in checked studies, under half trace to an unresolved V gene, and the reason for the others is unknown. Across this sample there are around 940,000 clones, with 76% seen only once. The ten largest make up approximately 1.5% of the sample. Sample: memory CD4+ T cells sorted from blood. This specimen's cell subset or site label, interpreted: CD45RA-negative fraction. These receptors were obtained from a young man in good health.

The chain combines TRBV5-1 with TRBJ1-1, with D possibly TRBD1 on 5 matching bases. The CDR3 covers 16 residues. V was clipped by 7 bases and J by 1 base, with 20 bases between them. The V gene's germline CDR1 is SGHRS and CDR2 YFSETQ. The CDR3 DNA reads TGCGCCAGCGGACCCGGCGGCTTGGGGCAGAACACTGAAGCTTTCTTT. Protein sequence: CASGPGGLGQNTEAFF. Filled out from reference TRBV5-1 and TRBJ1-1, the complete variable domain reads KAGVTQTPRYLIKTRGQQVTLSCSPISGHRSVSWYQQTPGQGLQFLFEYFSETQRNKGNFPGRFSGRQFSNSRSEMNVSTLELGDSALYLCASGPGGLGQNTEAFFGQGTRLTVV.

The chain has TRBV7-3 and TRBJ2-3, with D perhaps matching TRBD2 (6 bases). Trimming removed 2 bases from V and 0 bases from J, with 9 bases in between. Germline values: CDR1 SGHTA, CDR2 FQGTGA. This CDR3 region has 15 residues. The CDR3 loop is CASSLLGTSTDTQYF. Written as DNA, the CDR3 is TGTGCCAGCAGCTTACTGGGGACTAGCACAGATACGCAGTATTTT. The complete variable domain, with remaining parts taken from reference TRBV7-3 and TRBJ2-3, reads GAGVSQTPSNKVTEKGKYVELRCDPISGHTALYWYRQSLGQGPEFLIYFQGTGAADDSGLPNDRFFAVRPEGSVSTLKIQRTERGDSAVYLCASSLLGTSTDTQYFGPGTRLTVL.

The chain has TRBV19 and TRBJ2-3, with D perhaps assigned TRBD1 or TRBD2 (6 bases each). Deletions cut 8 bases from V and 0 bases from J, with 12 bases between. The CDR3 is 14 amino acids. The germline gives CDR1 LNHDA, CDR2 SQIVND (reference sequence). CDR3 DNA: TGTGCCAGTCGAAGGGGGGAAAGCACAGATACGCAGTATTTT. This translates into CASRRGESTDTQYF. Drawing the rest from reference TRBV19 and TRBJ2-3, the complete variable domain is DGGITQSPKYLFRKEGQNVTLSCEQNLNHDAMYWYRQDPGQGLRLIYYSQIVNDFQKGDIAEGYSVSREKKESFPLTVTSAQKNPTAFYLCASRRGESTDTQYFGPGTRLTVL.

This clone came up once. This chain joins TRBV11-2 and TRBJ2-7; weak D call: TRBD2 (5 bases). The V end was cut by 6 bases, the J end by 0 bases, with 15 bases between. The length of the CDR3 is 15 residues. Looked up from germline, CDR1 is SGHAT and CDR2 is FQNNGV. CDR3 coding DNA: TGTGCCAGCAGTTCCGACTACCCGTCCTCCTACGAGCAGTACTTC. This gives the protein CASSSDYPSSYEQYF.

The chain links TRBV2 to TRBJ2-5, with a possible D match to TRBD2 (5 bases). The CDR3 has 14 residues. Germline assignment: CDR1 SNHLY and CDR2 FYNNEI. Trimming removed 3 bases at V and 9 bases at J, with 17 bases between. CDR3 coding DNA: TGTGCCAGCAGTGATAGGGCCCTTCCGGGGTCCCAGTACTTC. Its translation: CASSDRALPGSQYF.

The CDR3 DNA follows: TGTGCCAGCAGCTTCTTTAGTGTCAATGAGCAGTTCTTC. It yields the protein CASSFFSVNEQFF. The rearrangement joins TRBV7-8 to TRBJ2-1; D not certain. The CDR3 totals 13 residues. Between the trimmed V and J ends, which lost 3 bases and 6 bases, there was a span of 9 bases. The germline V gene has CDR1 SGHVS and CDR2 FQNEAQ.

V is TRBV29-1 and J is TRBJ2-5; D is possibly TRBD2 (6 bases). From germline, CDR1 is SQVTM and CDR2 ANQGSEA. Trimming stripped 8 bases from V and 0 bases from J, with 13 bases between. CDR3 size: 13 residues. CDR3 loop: CSMGGENQETQYF. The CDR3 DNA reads TGCAGCATGGGGGGAGAGAACCAAGAGACCCAGTACTTC.

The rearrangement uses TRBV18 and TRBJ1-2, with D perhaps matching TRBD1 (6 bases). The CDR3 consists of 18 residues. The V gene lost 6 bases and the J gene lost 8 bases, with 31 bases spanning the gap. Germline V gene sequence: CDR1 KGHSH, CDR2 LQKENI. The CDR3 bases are TGTGCCAGCTCGCGGGGTAATAGACAGGCTGACAGAAGGCTCGGCTACACCTTC. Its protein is CASSRGNRQADRRLGYTF.

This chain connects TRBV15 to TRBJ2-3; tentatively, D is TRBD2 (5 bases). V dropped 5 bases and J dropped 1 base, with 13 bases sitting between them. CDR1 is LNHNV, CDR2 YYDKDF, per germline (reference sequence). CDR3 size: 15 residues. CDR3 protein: CATSEDFSGTDTQYF. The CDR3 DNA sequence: TGTGCCACCAGCGAGGACTTTAGTGGCACAGATACGCAGTATTTT.

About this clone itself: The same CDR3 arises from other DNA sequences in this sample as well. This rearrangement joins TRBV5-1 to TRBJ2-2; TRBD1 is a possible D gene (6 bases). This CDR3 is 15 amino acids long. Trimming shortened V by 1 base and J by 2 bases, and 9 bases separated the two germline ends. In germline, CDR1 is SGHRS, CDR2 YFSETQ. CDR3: CASSLLQGNTGELFF. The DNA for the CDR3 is TGCGCCAGCAGCTTGTTACAGGGTAACACCGGGGAGCTGTTTTTT.

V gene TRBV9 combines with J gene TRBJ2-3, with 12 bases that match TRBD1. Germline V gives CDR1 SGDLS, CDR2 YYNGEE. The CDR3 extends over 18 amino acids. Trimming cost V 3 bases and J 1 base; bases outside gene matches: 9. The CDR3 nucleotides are TGTGCCAGCAGCGCATCCGGGACAGGGGGCGGAGGCACAGATACGCAGTATTTT. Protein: CASSASGTGGGGTDTQYF.

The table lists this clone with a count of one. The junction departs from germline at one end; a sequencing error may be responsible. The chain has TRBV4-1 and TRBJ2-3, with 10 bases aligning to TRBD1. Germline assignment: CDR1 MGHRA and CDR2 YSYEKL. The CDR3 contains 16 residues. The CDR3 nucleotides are TGCGCCAGCACCCAACCCGGACAGGGGGACACAGATACGCAGTATTTT. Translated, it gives CASTQPGQGDTDTQYF.

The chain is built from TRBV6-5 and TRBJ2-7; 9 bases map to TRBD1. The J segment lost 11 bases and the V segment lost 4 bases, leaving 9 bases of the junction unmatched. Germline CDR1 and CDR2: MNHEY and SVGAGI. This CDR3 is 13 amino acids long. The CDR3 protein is CASSSKPWDREYF. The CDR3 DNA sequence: TGTGCCAGCAGTTCCAAACCCTGGGACAGGGAGTACTTC.

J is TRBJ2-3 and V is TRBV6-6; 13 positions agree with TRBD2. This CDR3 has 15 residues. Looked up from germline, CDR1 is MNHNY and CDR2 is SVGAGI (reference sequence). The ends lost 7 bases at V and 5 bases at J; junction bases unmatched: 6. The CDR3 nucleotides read TGTGCCAGCACGAAACTAGCGGGGGGGATAGATACGCAGTATTTT. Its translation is CASTKLAGGIDTQYF.

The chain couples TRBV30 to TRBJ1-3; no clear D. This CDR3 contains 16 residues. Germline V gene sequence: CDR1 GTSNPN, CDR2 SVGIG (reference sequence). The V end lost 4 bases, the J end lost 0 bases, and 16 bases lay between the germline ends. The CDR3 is CAWISGIRSSGNTIYF. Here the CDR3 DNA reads TGTGCCTGGATCTCCGGGATACGGAGCTCTGGAAACACCATATATTTT.

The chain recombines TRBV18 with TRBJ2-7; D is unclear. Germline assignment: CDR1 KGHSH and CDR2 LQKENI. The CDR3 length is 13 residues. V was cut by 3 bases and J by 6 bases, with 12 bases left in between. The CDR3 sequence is CASSPAESLEQYF. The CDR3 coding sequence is TGTGCCAGCTCACCGGCGGAATCCCTCGAGCAGTACTTC.

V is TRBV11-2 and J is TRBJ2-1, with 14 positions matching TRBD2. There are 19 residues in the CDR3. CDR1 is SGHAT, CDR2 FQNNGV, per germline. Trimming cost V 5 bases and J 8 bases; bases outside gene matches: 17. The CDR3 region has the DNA TGTGCCAGCAGCGCGCCGGGACTAGCGGGAGTCGTGGGCACACATGAGCAGTTCTTC. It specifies CASSAPGLAGVVGTHEQFF.

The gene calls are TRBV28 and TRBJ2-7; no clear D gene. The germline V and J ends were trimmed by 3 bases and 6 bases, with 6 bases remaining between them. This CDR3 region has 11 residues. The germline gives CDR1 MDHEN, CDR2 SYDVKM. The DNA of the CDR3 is TGTGCCAGCAGTTTTGGGGTCGAGCAGTACTTC. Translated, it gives CASSFGVEQYF. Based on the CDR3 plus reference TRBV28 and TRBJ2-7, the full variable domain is DVKVTQSSRYLVKRTGEKVFLECVQDMDHENMFWYRQDPGLGLRLIYFSYDVKMKEKGDIPEGYSVSREKKERFSLILESASTNQTSMYLCASSFGVEQYFGPGTRLTVT.

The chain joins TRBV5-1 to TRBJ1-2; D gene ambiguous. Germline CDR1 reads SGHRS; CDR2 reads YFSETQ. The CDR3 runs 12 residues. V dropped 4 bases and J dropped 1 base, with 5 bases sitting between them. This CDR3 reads CASSRDNYGYTF. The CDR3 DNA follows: TGCGCCAGCAGCCGCGATAACTATGGCTACACCTTC.

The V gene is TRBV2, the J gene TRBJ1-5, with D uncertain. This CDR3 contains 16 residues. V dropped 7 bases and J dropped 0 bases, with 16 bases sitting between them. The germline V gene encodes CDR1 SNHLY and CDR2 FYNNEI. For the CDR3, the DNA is TGTGCCAGCACCCCGGCCCTAGTGTATAGCAATCAGCCCCAGCATTTT. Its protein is CASTPALVYSNQPQHF.

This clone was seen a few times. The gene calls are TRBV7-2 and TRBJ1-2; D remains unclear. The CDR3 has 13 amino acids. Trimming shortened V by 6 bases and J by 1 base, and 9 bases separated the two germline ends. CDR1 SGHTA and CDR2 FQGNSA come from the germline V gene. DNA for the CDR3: TGTGCCAGCAGGCGACGGGATAACTATGGCTACACCTTC. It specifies CASRRRDNYGYTF.